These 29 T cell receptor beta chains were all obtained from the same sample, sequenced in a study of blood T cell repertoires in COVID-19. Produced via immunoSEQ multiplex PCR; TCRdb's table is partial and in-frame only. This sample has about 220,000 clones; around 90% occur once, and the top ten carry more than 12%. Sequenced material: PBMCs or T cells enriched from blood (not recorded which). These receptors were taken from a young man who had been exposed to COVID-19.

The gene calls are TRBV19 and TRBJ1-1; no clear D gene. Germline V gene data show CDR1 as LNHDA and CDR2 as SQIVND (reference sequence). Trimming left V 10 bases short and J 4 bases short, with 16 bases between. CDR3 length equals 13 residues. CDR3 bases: TGTGCCACCTCCGCCAATTCGGGCACTGAAGCTTTCTTT. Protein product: CATSANSGTEAFF.

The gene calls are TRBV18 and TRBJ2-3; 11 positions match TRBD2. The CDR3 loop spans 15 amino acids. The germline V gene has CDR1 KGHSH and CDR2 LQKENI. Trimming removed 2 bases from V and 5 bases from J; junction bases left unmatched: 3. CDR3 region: CASSPTSGGRDTQYF. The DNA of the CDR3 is TGTGCCAGCTCACCAACTAGCGGGGGAAGAGATACGCAGTATTTT.

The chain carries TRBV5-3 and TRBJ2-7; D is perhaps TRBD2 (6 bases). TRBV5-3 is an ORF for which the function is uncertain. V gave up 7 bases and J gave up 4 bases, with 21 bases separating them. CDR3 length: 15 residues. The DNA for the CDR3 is TGTGCCAGACCCCACGGGGGTAAAAGAACTTACGAGCAGTACTTC. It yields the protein CARPHGGKRTYEQYF.

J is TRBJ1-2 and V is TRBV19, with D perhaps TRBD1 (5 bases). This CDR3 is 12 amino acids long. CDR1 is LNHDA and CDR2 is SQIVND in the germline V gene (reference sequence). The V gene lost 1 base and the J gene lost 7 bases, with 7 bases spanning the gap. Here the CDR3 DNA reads TGTGCCAGTAGTATAGCAAGGGGTGGCTACACCTTC. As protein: CASSIARGGYTF.

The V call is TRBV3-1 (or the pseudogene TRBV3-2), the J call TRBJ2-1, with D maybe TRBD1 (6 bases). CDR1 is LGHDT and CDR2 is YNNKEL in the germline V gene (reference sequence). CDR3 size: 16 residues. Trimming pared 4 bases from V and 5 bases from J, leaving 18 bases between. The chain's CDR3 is CASSPIRQGPHNEQFF. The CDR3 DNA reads TGTGCCAGCAGCCCGATAAGGCAGGGGCCCCACAATGAGCAGTTCTTC.

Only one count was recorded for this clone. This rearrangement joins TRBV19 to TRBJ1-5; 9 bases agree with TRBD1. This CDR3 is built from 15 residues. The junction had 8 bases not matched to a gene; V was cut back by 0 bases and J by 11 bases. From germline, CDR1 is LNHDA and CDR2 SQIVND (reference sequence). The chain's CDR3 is CASSIDRDRALAQHF. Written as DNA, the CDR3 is TGTGCCAGTAGTATAGATCGGGACAGGGCGTTAGCCCAGCATTTT.

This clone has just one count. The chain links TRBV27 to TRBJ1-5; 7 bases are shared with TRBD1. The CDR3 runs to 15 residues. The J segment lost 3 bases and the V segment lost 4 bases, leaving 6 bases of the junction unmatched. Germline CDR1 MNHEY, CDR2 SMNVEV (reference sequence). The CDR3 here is CASSSTTGINQPQHF. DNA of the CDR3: TGTGCCAGCAGTTCCACGACAGGGATCAATCAGCCCCAGCATTTT.

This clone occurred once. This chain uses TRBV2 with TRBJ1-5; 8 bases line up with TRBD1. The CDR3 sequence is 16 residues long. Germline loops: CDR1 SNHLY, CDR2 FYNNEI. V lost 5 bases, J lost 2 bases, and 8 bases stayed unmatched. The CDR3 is CASSSNWGQGNQPQHF. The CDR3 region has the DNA TGTGCCAGCAGTTCTAACTGGGGACAGGGCAATCAGCCCCAGCATTTT.

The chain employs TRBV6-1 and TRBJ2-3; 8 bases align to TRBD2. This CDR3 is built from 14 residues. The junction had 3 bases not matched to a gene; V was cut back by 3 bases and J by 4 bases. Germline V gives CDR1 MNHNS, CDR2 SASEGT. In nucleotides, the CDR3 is TGTGCCAGCAGTGATCGGGGGGGGCCAGATACGCAGTATTTT. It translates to CASSDRGGPDTQYF.

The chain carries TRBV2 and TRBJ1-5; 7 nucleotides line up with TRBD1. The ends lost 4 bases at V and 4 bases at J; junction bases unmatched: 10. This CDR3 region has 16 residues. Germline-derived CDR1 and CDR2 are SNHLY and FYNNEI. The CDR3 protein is CASSGQPTGSNQPQHF. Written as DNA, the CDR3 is TGTGCCAGCAGTGGGCAACCGACAGGGTCGAATCAGCCCCAGCATTTT.

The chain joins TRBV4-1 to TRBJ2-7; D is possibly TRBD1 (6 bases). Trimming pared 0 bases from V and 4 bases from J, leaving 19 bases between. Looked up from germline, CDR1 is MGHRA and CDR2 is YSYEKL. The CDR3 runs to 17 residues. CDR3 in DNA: TGCGCCAGCAGCCAAGATGGGGGCCCCCTTTTCACATACGAGCAGTACTTC. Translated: CASSQDGGPLFTYEQYF.

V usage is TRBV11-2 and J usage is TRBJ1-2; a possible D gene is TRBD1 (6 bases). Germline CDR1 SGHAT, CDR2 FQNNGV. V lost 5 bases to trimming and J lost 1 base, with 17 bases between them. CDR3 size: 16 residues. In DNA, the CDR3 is TGTGCCAGCAGCCTAACGACAGGAGTTGGTAACTATGGCTACACCTTC. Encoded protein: CASSLTTGVGNYGYTF.

CDR3 protein: CASSSGQRVFGYTF. In DNA form, the CDR3 reads TGTGCCAGCAGTTCGGGACAGCGCGTCTTTGGCTACACCTTC. This rearrangement joins TRBV28 to TRBJ1-2, with TRBD1 identical over 7 bases. Looked up from germline, CDR1 is MDHEN and CDR2 is SYDVKM. After removal of 4 bases from V and 7 bases from J, the junction contained 9 bases not matched to a gene. The length of the CDR3 is 14 residues.

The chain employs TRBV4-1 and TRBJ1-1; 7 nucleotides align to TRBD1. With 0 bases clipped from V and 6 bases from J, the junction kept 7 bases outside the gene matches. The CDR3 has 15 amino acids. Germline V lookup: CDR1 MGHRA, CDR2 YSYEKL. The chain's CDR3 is CASSQEGRGWSEAFF. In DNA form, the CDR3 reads TGCGCCAGCAGCCAAGAAGGCAGGGGGTGGTCTGAAGCTTTCTTT.

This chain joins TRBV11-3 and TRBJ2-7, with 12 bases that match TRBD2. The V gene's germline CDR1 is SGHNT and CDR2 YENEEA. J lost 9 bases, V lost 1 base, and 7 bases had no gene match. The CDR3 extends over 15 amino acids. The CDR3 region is CASSLASGGASGQYF. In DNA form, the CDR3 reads TGTGCCAGCAGCTTAGCTAGCGGGGGGGCCTCGGGGCAGTACTTC.

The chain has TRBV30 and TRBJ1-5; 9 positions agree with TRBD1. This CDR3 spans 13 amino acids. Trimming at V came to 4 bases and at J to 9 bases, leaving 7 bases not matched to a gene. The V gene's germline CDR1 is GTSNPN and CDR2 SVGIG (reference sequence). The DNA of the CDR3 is TGTGCCTGGATGGGACAGGGAGGGACGCCCCAGCATTTT. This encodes CAWMGQGGTPQHF.

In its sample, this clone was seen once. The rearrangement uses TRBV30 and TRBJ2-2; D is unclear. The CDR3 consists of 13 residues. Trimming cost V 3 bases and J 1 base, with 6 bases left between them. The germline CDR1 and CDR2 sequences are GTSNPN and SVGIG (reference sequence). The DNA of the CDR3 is TGTGCCTGGAGACGACAGAACACCGGGGAGCTGTTTTTT. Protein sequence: CAWRRQNTGELFF.

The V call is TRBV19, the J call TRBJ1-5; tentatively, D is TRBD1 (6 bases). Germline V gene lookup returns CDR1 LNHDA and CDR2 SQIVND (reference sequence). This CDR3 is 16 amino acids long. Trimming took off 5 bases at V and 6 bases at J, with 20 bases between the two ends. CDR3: CASSAAADGGLQPQHF. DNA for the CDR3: TGTGCCAGTAGTGCCGCCGCGGACGGGGGGCTTCAGCCCCAGCATTTT.

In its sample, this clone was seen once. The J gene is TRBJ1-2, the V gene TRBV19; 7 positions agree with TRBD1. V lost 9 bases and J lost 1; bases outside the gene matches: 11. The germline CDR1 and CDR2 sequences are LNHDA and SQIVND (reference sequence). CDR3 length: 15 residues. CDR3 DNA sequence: TGTGCCAGCTCCCTTGGACAGGAAAATAACTATGGCTACACCTTC. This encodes CASSLGQENNYGYTF.

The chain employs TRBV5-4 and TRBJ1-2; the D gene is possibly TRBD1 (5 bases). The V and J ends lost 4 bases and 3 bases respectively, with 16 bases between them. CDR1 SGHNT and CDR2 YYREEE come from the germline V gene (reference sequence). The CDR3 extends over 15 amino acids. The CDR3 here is CASSPGGGTYYGYTF. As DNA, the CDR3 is TGTGCCAGCAGCCCCGGGGGAGGAACCTACTATGGCTACACCTTC.

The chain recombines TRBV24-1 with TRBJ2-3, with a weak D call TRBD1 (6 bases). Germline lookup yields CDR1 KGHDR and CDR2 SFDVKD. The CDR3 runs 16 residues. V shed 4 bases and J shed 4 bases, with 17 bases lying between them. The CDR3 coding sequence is TGTGCCACCAGTGACCCAGGGGATGGGGTCCCAGATACGCAGTATTTT. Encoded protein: CATSDPGDGVPDTQYF.

The CDR3, as DNA: TGTGCCAGCAGGGAGGGTTATTCACCCCTCCACTTT. This gives the protein CASREGYSPLHF. The V call is TRBV27, the J call TRBJ1-6; D uncertain. CDR1 is MNHEY and CDR2 is SMNVEV in the germline V gene (reference sequence). The CDR3 has 12 amino acids. With 6 bases removed from V and 8 bases from J, the gap between germline ends came to 8 bases.

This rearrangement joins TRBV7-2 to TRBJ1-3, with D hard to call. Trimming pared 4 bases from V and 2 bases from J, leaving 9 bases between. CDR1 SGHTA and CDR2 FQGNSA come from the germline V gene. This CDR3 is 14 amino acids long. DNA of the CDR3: TGTGCCAGCAGCTCACAGACGGCTGGAAACACCATATATTTT. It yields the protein CASSSQTAGNTIYF. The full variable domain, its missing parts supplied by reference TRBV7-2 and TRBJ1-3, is GAGVSQSPSNKVTEKGKDVELRCDPISGHTALYWYRQSLGQGLEFLIYFQGNSAPDKSGLPSDRFSAERTGGSVSTLTIQRTQQEDSAVYLCASSSQTAGNTIYFGEGSWLTVV.

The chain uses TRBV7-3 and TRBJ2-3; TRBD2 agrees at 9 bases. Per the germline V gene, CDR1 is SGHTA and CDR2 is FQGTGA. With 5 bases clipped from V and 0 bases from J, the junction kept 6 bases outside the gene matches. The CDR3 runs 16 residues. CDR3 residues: CASSRGLAHSTDTQYF. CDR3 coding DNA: TGTGCCAGCAGCCGCGGACTAGCGCACAGCACAGATACGCAGTATTTT.

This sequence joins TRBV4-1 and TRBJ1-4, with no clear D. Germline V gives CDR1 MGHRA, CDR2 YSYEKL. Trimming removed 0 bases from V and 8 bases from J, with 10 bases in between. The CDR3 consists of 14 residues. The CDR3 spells CASSQDRVREKLFF. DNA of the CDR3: TGCGCCAGCAGCCAAGACCGAGTCCGGGAAAAACTGTTTTTT.

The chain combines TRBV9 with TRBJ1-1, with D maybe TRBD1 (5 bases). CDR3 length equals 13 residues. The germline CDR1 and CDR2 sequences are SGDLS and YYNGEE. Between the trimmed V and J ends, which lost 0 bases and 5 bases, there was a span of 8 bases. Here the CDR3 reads CASSVEGKTEAFF. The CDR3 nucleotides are TGTGCCAGCAGCGTAGAGGGGAAAACTGAAGCTTTCTTT.

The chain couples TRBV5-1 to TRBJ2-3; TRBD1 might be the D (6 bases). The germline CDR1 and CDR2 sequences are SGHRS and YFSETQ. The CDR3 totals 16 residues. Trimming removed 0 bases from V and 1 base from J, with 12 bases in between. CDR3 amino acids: CASSLALQGGTDTQYF. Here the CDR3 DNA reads TGCGCCAGCAGCTTGGCCCTACAGGGTGGCACAGATACGCAGTATTTT.

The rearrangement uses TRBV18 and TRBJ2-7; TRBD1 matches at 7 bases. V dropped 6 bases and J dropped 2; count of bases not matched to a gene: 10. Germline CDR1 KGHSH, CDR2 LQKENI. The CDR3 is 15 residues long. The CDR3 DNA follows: TGTGCCAGCTCCCCCCGTGACAGGGTTACCTACGAGCAGTACTTC. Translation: CASSPRDRVTYEQYF.

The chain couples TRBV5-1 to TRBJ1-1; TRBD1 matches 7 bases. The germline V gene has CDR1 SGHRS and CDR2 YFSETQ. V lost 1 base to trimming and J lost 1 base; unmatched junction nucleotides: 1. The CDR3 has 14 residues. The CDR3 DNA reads TGCGCCAGCAGCTTGACAGGGGCGAACACTGAAGCTTTCTTT. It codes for CASSLTGANTEAFF.